This is a list of T cell receptor beta chains from one sample in a study of T cell responses to AZD1222 COVID-19 vaccine. Sequencing was performed with immunoSEQ multiplex PCR; in TCRdb, only in-frame clones are kept and a portion is missing. The table shows about 120,000 clones, with about 92% occurring only once. The sample here was peripheral blood, taken 28 days after the second AZD1222 dose. These receptors all stem from an adult who received the AZD1222 COVID-19 vaccine. Each CDR3 is given with its conserved first and last residue. The D gene is left open where the match is weak. Some rows have no size entry. The others give once, few or many, or a class for an expanded clone.

j_gene | abundance | d_gene | v_gene | CDR3nt | CDR3aa
TRBJ1-5 | - | - | TRBV19 | TGTGCCAGTAGTAAACTCGGGGAGGGCCGCAGCAATCAGCCCCAGCATTTT | CASSKLGEGRSNQPQHF
TRBJ2-1 | - | - | TRBV6-5 | TGTGCCAGCAGGGGCCGCCGTGCTTGGGGGGATGAGCAGTTCTTC | CASRGRRAWGDEQFF
TRBJ2-4 | - | TRBD2 | TRBV7-2 | TGTGCCAGCAGCCCCAGCGGGGGGGCTGGTAGGAACATTCAGTACTTC | CASSPSGGAGRNIQYF
TRBJ2-1 | - | TRBD1 | TRBV6-2/TRBV6-3 | TGTGCCAGCAGTAAACAACCCGGGACAGGGTTCGACAATGAGCAGTTCTTC | CASSKQPGTGFDNEQFF
TRBJ1-3 | - | - | TRBV6-2/TRBV6-3 | TGTGCCAGCAGCTTTCGCTCGGAGGGGCAGCGCCGAAACACCATATATTTT | CASSFRSEGQRRNTIYF
TRBJ2-5 | - | - | TRBV18 | TGTGCCAGCTCACCCCCAGGGGCAGGAGAGACCCAGTACTTC | CASSPPGAGETQYF
TRBJ2-7 | - | - | TRBV11-2 | TGTGCCAGCAGCCCTCCATGGGGCTACGAGCAGTACTTC | CASSPPWGYEQYF
TRBJ2-5 | - | - | TRBV29-1 | TGCAGCTCCCTAGGGGGGGCAGAGACCCAGTACTTC | CSSLGGAETQYF
TRBJ2-2 | once | - | TRBV10-3 | TGTGCCATCAGTGTAGGGCAGGGGTTGAACACCGGGGAGCTGTTTTTT | CAISVGQGLNTGELFF
TRBJ2-1 | - | TRBD2 | TRBV9 | TGTGCCAGCAGCCCTATGGTGGGAGGGATTAAGTACAATGAGCAGTTCTTC | CASSPMVGGIKYNEQFF
TRBJ1-4 | - | - | TRBV3-1/TRBV3-2 | TGTGCCAGCAGCCCTCCAGGGTATTCGGGAGAAAAACTGTTTTTT | CASSPPGYSGEKLFF
TRBJ2-5 | - | TRBD2 | TRBV5-6 | TGTGCCAGCAGCTCTACAGGACTAGCGTATTCGAGGGGGCAAGAGACCCAGTACTTC | CASSSTGLAYSRGQETQYF
TRBJ1-2 | - | TRBD1 | TRBV15 | TGTGCCACCAGCCTCCGGACAGGGGGCATTTGGGGCTACACCTTC | CATSLRTGGIWGYTF
TRBJ1-6 | - | - | TRBV27 | TGTGCCAGCAGTTTAGAGCCGACCCCCCATTCACCCCTCCACTTT | CASSLEPTPHSPLHF
TRBJ1-2 | - | - | TRBV5-4 | TGTGCCAGCAGCTTGGACGGGACAATGGGACCCGGGGCCTATGGCTACACCTTC | CASSLDGTMGPGAYGYTF
TRBJ2-7 | - | - | TRBV2 | TGTGCCAGCAGTGAGGAAATGTGGGAGCAGTACTTC | CASSEEMWEQYF
TRBJ2-1 | - | TRBD2 | TRBV4-1 | TGCGCCAGCAGCCCCACTAGCGGGGGGGGCTACAATGAGCAGTTCTTC | CASSPTSGGGYNEQFF
TRBJ2-7 | once | - | TRBV15 | TGTGCCACCAGCAGAAGAGGGGGCTCCTACGAGCAGTACTTC | CATSRRGGSYEQYF
TRBJ1-2 | - | TRBD1 | TRBV9 | TGTGCCAGCAGCGGGACAGGGTATCCCTATGGCTACACCTTC | CASSGTGYPYGYTF
TRBJ2-7 | - | - | TRBV5-4 | TGTGCCAGCAATTCCCACCCGGGAGAGCAGTACTTC | CASNSHPGEQYF
TRBJ1-5 | - | TRBD1 | TRBV10-3 | TGTGCCATCAGTGAGTCTTGGGACAGGGAGGGACAGCCCCAGCATTTT | CAISESWDREGQPQHF
TRBJ2-7 | - | - | TRBV7-7 | TGTGCTAGCAGCTTAGAGCCTTTCGACGAGCAGTACTTC | CASSLEPFDEQYF
TRBJ1-5 | - | - | TRBV19 | TGTGCCAGTAGACCAGGGGGCAATCAGCCCCAGCATTTT | CASRPGGNQPQHF
TRBJ2-5 | - | - | TRBV7-2 | TGTGCCAGCAGCTTAGTGGGGCGGCCTCAAGAGACCCAGTACTTC | CASSLVGRPQETQYF
TRBJ2-1 | - | - | TRBV3-1/TRBV3-2 | TGTGCCAGCAGCCTTTACAATGAGCAGTTCTTC | CASSLYNEQFF
TRBJ2-5 | - | TRBD2 | TRBV11-2 | TGTGCCAGCAGTCATCGACTAGCGGGAGGGAGACAAGAGACCCAGTACTTC | CASSHRLAGGRQETQYF
TRBJ1-5 | - | - | TRBV19 | TGTGCCAGTTCAGTGAGGGATCAGCCCCAGCATTTT | CASSVRDQPQHF
TRBJ1-2 | - | - | TRBV7-6 | TGTGCCAGCAGCGAGGACGGGTATGGCTACACCTTC | CASSEDGYGYTF
TRBJ2-1 | - | TRBD2 | TRBV30 | TGTGCCTGGAGTGTACCGGGACTAGCGGTTGATCCGTTCTTC | CAWSVPGLAVDPFF
TRBJ2-7 | - | TRBD1 | TRBV29-1 | TGCAGCGTTGTGGGACAGGCGGGGGAGCAGTACTTC | CSVVGQAGEQYF
TRBJ2-7 | - | - | TRBV2 | TGTGCCAGCAGTGAAGGAGGACAGCCCGGTTACGAGCAGTACTTC | CASSEGGQPGYEQYF
TRBJ2-1 | - | - | TRBV7-9 | TGTGCCAGCAGCTGGGGGTACAATGAGCAGTTCTTC | CASSWGYNEQFF
TRBJ2-7 | few | - | TRBV19 | TGTGCCAGTAGTATCTTGGGTTTCCCCTACGAGCAGTACTTC | CASSILGFPYEQYF
TRBJ1-2 | - | TRBD1 | TRBV16 | TGTGCCAGCAGCCAATCGGACAGGGATGGCTACACCTTC | CASSQSDRDGYTF
TRBJ1-2 | - | - | TRBV19 | TGTGCCAGTAGTGTTGGGGCGGTGACTGGTTATGGCTACACCTTC | CASSVGAVTGYGYTF
TRBJ2-2 | - | TRBD2 | TRBV10-1 | TGCGCCAGCAGTGCTAGCGGGGGGGCCCCCGGGGAGCTGTTTTTT | CASSASGGAPGELFF
TRBJ1-1 | - | - | TRBV7-2 | TGTGCCAGCGTGCGAGGGGAGGGGACTGAAGCTTTCTTT | CASVRGEGTEAFF
TRBJ2-6 | - | TRBD1 | TRBV3-1/TRBV3-2 | TGTGCCAGCAGCCTACTAATCCCTGGGACAGGGCCAATCTCTGGGGCCAACGTCCTGACTTTC | CASSLLIPGTGPISGANVLTF
TRBJ2-4 | - | - | TRBV27 | TGTGCCAGCAGTTTAAGTTACAGAAACATTCAGTACTTC | CASSLSYRNIQYF
TRBJ2-1 | - | - | TRBV9 | TGTGCCAGCAGCGTAGACGGGCTAATCCCTCCCCAGTTCTTC | CASSVDGLIPPQFF
TRBJ1-4 | - | TRBD1 | TRBV4-1 | TGCGCCAGCAGATTGGGACAGGGAAATGAAAAACTGTTTTTT | CASRLGQGNEKLFF
TRBJ1-5 | - | - | TRBV11-2 | TGTGCCAGCAGCTTAGATGACGATCAGCCCCAGCATTTT | CASSLDDDQPQHF
TRBJ2-1 | - | - | TRBV3-1/TRBV3-2 | TGTGCCAGCAGCCCGATCGCTTCCTACAATGAGCAGTTCTTC | CASSPIASYNEQFF
TRBJ2-2 | once | TRBD1 | TRBV5-1 | TGCGCCAGCAGCTTACAGGGGGCGGGCACCGGGGAGCTGTTTTTT | CASSLQGAGTGELFF
TRBJ1-4 | - | - | TRBV12-3/TRBV12-4 | TGTGCCAGCGGCCAGGGAACCACCGAAAAACTGTTTTTT | CASGQGTTEKLFF
TRBJ2-2 | - | TRBD1 | TRBV7-9 | TGTGCCAGCAGCTTGTGGGACAGGGGGTACACCGGGGAGCTGTTTTTT | CASSLWDRGYTGELFF
TRBJ2-7 | - | TRBD2 | TRBV9 | TGTGCCAGCAGCGTTACTAGCGGTCGCAACTACGAGCAGTACTTC | CASSVTSGRNYEQYF
TRBJ1-1 | - | - | TRBV10-2 | TGCGCCAGCAGTGAGTCGACAGGTTACACTGAAGCTTTCTTT | CASSESTGYTEAFF
TRBJ1-1 | once | - | TRBV4-2 | TGTGCCAGCAGCCAAATCGCCCGGAACACTGAAGCTTTCTTT | CASSQIARNTEAFF
TRBJ2-7 | - | - | TRBV30 | TGTGCCTGGAGTCCTAGGGACGGAGATAGCTTATTACGAAGGAGCTCCTACGAGCAGTACTTC | CAWSPRDGDSLLRRSSYEQYF
TRBJ1-5 | - | - | TRBV11-2 | TGTGCCAGCAGCTTAGATAGGTGGTATCAGCCCCAGCATTTT | CASSLDRWYQPQHF
TRBJ1-2 | once | TRBD1 | TRBV12-3/TRBV12-4 | TGTGCCAGCAGCACAGGGGTTAATTATGGCTACACCTTC | CASSTGVNYGYTF
TRBJ2-5 | - | TRBD1 | TRBV27 | TGTGCCAGCAATCCAGGGGGCCTTGGGGAGACCCAGTACTTC | CASNPGGLGETQYF
TRBJ2-1 | once | - | TRBV6-5 | TGTGCCAGCAGCGAGCTACGGGAGCAGTTCTTC | CASSELREQFF
TRBJ2-6 | - | - | TRBV7-2 | TGTGCCAGCAGCTTAGGCTCTGGGGCCAACGTCCTGACTTTC | CASSLGSGANVLTF
TRBJ2-2 | once | - | TRBV11-3 | TGTGCCAGCAGCCCGGGACCCGAGGGGATCGGGGAGCTGTTTTTT | CASSPGPEGIGELFF
TRBJ1-2 | - | - | TRBV12-5 | TGTGCTAGTGGTTTGTCCGAAAACAGGGCTGGCTACACCTTC | CASGLSENRAGYTF
TRBJ2-2 | - | - | TRBV18 | TGTGCCAGCTCACCCCTAGCTGGCACCGGGGAGCTGTTTTTT | CASSPLAGTGELFF
TRBJ2-1 | - | TRBD2 | TRBV12-3/TRBV12-4 | TGTGCCAGCACCTCAAGCGGGAGGGCTGAGCAGTTCTTC | CASTSSGRAEQFF
TRBJ1-3 | - | - | TRBV21-1 | TGTGCCAGCAGCCTGCGGGACCACCTCTCTGGAAACACCATATATTTT | CASSLRDHLSGNTIYF